A few counts support the clone carrying this TCR beta chain. As yet, its antigen is unknown. TCR beta VDJ combinations and CDR3 sequences were profiled from genomic DNA. MiXCR, applied by TCRdb to the reads, yields one record per CDR3 protein. The sample holds some 180,000 distinct CDR3 sequences, 45% to 60% seen once. CD8+CD57+ cell expansion, shown by flow cytometry, had occurred in the patients selected for sequencing. A severe acquired aplastic anemia diagnosis applied to all patients. Patients were therapy-naive when their blood was sampled. The record originates from a study of CD8+CD57+ T cells in acquired aplastic anemia. Study-level information: Sorted cells (CD4+ and CD8+) yielded DNA amounts that averaged approximately 3.2 ug.

General study points: Any difference that existed in CD8+ Simpson's diversity between patients and controls was not significant.

The CDR3 has 20 amino acids. Trimming cost V 4 bases and J 6 bases; bases outside gene matches: 24. Germline CDR1 and CDR2: MNHNS and SASEGT. The chain carries TRBV6-1 and TRBJ2-3; 8 bases are shared with TRBD1. The sample taken for sequencing was sorted CD4+, CD8+, or CD8+CD57+ T cells (not recorded which) from PBMCs. The TCR was taken from a human donor with aplastic anemia. CDR3: CASSGRSSGQVWGDTDTQYF. CDR3 bases: TGTGCCAGCAGTGGGCGGTCTTCGGGACAGGTGTGGGGGGATACGGATACGCAGTATTTT.